The present entry profiles one T cell receptor (beta chain) with its context. Antigen specificity is unknown. The sample originates from a study of T cell responses to AZD1222 COVID-19 vaccine. General observations from the study: White British ancestry dominated among donors, who included more females, and clonal diversity was possibly underestimated. Baseline seropositivity characterized only a handful of AZD1222 recipients. Increased Spike-specific TCR breadth and depth were observed after two AZD1222 doses.

The table came from immunoSEQ multiplex PCR; TCRdb's copy has only in-frame clones and leaves some out. The profile shows some 150,000 clones, 70% to 90% of them singletons. Trimming left V 1 base short and J 1 base short, with 11 bases between. The germline gives CDR1 SGHTA, CDR2 FQGNSA. The CDR3 consists of 16 residues. The gene calls are TRBV7-2 and TRBJ1-5, with D possibly TRBD1 on 6 matching bases. Source: peripheral blood, taken on day 0 of AZD1222 vaccination. The clonotype was recovered from an adult in good health. The CDR3: CASSLEGQLSNQPQHF. Here the CDR3 DNA reads TGTGCCAGCAGCTTAGAAGGACAGCTAAGCAATCAGCCCCAGCATTTT.